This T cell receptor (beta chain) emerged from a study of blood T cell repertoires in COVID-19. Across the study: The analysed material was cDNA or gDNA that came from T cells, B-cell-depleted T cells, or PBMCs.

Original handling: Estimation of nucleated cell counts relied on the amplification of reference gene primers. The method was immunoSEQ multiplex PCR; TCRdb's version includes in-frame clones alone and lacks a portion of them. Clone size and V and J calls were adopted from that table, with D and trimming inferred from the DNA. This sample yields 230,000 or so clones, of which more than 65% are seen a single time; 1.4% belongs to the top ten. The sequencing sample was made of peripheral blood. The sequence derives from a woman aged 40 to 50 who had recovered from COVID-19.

The CDR3 region has the DNA TGTGCCAGCGGGAGGGCCCAGCCCTATGGCTACACCTTC. This gives the protein CASGRAQPYGYTF. V gene TRBV28 combines with J gene TRBJ1-2; D uncertain. Trimming cost V 8 bases and J 4 bases, with 14 bases left between them. Germline values: CDR1 MDHEN, CDR2 SYDVKM. This CDR3 region has 13 residues.